At least ten counts were recorded for the clone carrying this T cell receptor (beta chain). Its antigen remains unidentified. TCRdb reprocessed the 5' RACE reads via MiXCR and lists one record per CDR3 protein. Among about 460,000 distinct CDR3 sequences listed, 5.3% were seen once. CDR3 length equals 15 residues. Per the germline V gene, CDR1 is KGHDR and CDR2 is SFDVKD. The ends lost 3 bases at V and 5 bases at J; junction bases unmatched: 5. The sample originates from a study of CD8 T cells in ankylosing spondylitis. Study outcomes and limitations: Ankylosing spondylitis blood seemed to carry a telltale TCR beta motif made of several highly homologous variants. Previously reported in reactive arthritis synovial fluid and blood were some of the motif variants. Significantly higher representation of disease-linked clones was reported for matched ankylosing spondylitis synovial fluid.

V and J are TRBV24-1 and TRBJ1-1, with 10 positions matching TRBD1. Sample: blood, either unsorted or a sorted T cell fraction (not recorded which). This sequence was found in a male donor with ankylosing spondylitis. The CDR3 DNA reads as TGTGCCACCAGTGATCCCAGGACAGGGGGGACTGAAGCTTTCTTT. This translates into CATSDPRTGGTEAFF.